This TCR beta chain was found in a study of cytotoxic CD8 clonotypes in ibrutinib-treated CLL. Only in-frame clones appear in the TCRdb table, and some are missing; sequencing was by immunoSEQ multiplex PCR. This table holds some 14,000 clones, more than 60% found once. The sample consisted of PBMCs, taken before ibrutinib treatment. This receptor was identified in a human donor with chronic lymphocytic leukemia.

The CDR3 sequence: CASSYLGQGEQYF. The DNA of the CDR3 is TGTGCCAGCAGTTACTTGGGCCAGGGCGAGCAGTACTTC. The gene calls are TRBV6-5 and TRBJ2-7, with D perhaps TRBD1 (5 bases). Trimming removed 1 base from V and 6 bases from J, with 10 bases in between. The germline CDR1 and CDR2 sequences are MNHEY and SVGAGI. CDR3 length: 13 amino acids.